The rows below give T cell receptor beta chains drawn from one sample of a study of T cells after yellow fever vaccination. TCRdb reanalysed the 5' RACE reads using MiXCR and keeps one entry per CDR3 protein. The sample yields some 400,000 distinct CDR3 sequences, 6.2% seen once. The material sequenced was PBMCs, taken 5 days after the yellow fever booster vaccination. Receptors originate from a man younger than 40 who received the YFV17D yellow fever vaccine. Both conserved end residues are trimmed from each CDR3. The order of the fields is CDR3 protein, J gene, V gene.

CDR3: ASSRTTTSGAGANVLT; J: TRBJ2-6; V: TRBV5-1
CDR3: ASSLEGLAGGWRSDTQY; J: TRBJ2-3; V: TRBV5-1
CDR3: ASSPWGTSGSNEQF; J: TRBJ2-1; V: TRBV27
CDR3: ASSPRDRAIN; J: TRBJ2-4; V: TRBV12-3/TRBV12-4
CDR3: ASSFQGLVYEQY; J: TRBJ2-7; V: TRBV5-1
CDR3: SASPGTKHYEQY; J: TRBJ2-7; V: TRBV20-1
CDR3: ASSLRGAYNEQF; J: TRBJ2-1; V: TRBV12-3/TRBV12-4
CDR3: ASNQGAPETQY; J: TRBJ2-5; V: TRBV7-2
CDR3: ASRETGEGGYT; J: TRBJ1-2; V: TRBV12-3/TRBV12-4
CDR3: ASSQGTGTRGEQY; J: TRBJ2-7; V: TRBV7-2
CDR3: ASSLSPSYEQY; J: TRBJ2-7; V: TRBV5-1
CDR3: ASSFERGYGETQY; J: TRBJ2-5; V: TRBV5-8
CDR3: ASSQAWSGASYNEQF; J: TRBJ2-1; V: TRBV3-1
CDR3: ASSPGTSGSLTTGELF; J: TRBJ2-2; V: TRBV4-2
CDR3: ASQIPGGRETQY; J: TRBJ2-5; V: TRBV5-4
CDR3: SAPVPGYGNEQF; J: TRBJ2-1; V: TRBV20-1